The 4 T cell receptor beta chains presented below share a single source sample, sequenced in a study of cytomegalovirus exposure and HLA in healthy donors. Primers for the PCR totalled 60 Vbeta and 13 Jbeta. TCRdb's table, derived via immunoSEQ multiplex PCR, lists solely in-frame clones and lacks some. This sample has more than 90,000 clones, with about 78% found just once. The sample was PBMCs. The receptors shown here come from a middle-aged woman in good health and CMV-seronegative.

This clone was recorded once. The genes are TRBV30 and TRBJ2-7, with 12 bases fitting TRBD2. V was pared by 1 base and J by 7 bases, with 5 bases of the junction left unmatched. The germline CDR1 and CDR2 sequences are GTSNPN and SVGIG (reference sequence). The CDR3 spans 14 residues. The CDR3 spells CAWSGLAGAKEQYF. CDR3 bases: TGTGCCTGGAGTGGACTAGCGGGAGCGAAAGAGCAGTACTTC.

The V call is TRBV11-2, the J call TRBJ1-1; 8 bases agree with TRBD1. V shed 4 bases, J shed 1 base, and the junction held 8 bases outside the gene matches. The CDR3 is 16 residues long. CDR1 is SGHAT, CDR2 FQNNGV, per germline. The chain's CDR3 is CASSSLRTGRNTEAFF. The DNA for the CDR3 is TGTGCCAGCAGCTCATTAAGGACAGGGCGGAACACTGAAGCTTTCTTT.

DNA for the CDR3: TGTGCCAGCTTGGGACTAGCGGGGAGGGGCCGTAACAATGAGCAGTTCTTC. This translates into CASLGLAGRGRNNEQFF. V usage is TRBV27 and J usage is TRBJ2-1; the match to TRBD2 covers 13 bases. J was trimmed by 5 bases and V by 8 bases; bases with no gene match: 12. This CDR3 is 17 amino acids long. In germline, CDR1 is MNHEY, CDR2 SMNVEV (reference sequence).

This chain uses TRBV5-6 with TRBJ2-7; D gene uncertain. V lost 4 bases and J 5 bases, leaving 7 bases between the germline ends. Germline CDR1 and CDR2: SGHDT and YYEEEE. The CDR3 sequence is 11 residues long. CDR3 coding DNA: TGTGCCAGCAGCCAGGTTCACGAGCAGTACTTC. Its protein product is CASSQVHEQYF.